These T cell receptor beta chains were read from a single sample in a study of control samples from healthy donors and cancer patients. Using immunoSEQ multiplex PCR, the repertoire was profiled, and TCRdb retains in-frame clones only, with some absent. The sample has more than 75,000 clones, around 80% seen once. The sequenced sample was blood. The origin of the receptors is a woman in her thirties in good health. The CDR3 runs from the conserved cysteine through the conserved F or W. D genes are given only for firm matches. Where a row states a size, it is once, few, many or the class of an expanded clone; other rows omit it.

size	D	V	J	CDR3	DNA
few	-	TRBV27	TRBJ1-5	CASSSRPTRYGQPQHF	TGTGCCAGCAGTTCCCGTCCCACCAGGTATGGGCAGCCCCAGCATTTT
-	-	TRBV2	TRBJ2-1	CASSLTRGFDEQFF	TGTGCCAGCAGCCTGACTAGGGGGTTCGATGAGCAGTTCTTC
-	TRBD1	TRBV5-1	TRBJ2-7	CASSLEGQGINEQYF	TGCGCCAGCAGCTTGGAAGGACAGGGGATAAACGAGCAGTACTTC
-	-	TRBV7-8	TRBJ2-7	CASTQGIVNEQYF	TGTGCCAGCACCCAGGGGATTGTAAACGAGCAGTACTTC
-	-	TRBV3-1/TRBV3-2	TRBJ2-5	CASLDRGGSETQYF	TGTGCCAGCCTGGACAGAGGGGGATCGGAGACCCAGTACTTC
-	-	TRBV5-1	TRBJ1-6	CASSSGTADNSPLHF	TGCGCCAGCAGCTCCGGTACAGCAGATAATTCACCCCTCCACTTT
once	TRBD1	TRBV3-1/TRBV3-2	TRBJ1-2	CASSLFRTGGSNYGYTF	TGTGCCAGCAGCCTATTTCGGACAGGGGGCTCTAACTATGGCTACACCTTC
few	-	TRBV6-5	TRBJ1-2	CASRAGDTNYGYTF	TGTGCCAGCAGGGCCGGGGACACCAACTATGGCTACACCTTC
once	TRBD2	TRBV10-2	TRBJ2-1	CASGTSGGALNEQFF	TGCGCCAGCGGGACGAGCGGGGGGGCTTTAAATGAGCAGTTCTTC
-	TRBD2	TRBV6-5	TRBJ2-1	CASSYSGLAGGHEQFF	TGTGCCAGCAGTTACTCGGGACTAGCGGGGGGCCATGAGCAGTTCTTC
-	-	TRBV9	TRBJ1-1	CASSVGSGGAFF	TGTGCCAGCAGCGTAGGGTCGGGCGGAGCTTTCTTT
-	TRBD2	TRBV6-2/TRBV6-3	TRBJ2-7	CASSLTSGGAMSYEQYF	TGTGCCAGCAGCTTGACTAGCGGGGGGGCCATGTCCTACGAGCAGTACTTC
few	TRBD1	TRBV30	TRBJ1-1	CAWGGQGNTEAFF	TGTGCCTGGGGGGGACAGGGGAACACTGAAGCTTTCTTT
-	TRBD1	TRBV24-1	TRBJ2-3	CATSDPGQGRTDTQYF	TGTGCCACCAGCGACCCCGGACAGGGCCGCACAGATACGCAGTATTTT
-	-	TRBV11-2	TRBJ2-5	CASSPRGGYQETQYF	TGTGCCAGCAGCCCAAGGGGGGGATATCAAGAGACCCAGTACTTC
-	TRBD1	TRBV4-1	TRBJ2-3	CASSQQGAADTQYF	TGCGCCAGCAGCCAGCAGGGGGCAGCAGATACGCAGTATTTT
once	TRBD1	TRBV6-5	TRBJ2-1	CASKRDRGHNEQFF	TGTGCCAGCAAGCGGGACAGGGGTCACAATGAGCAGTTCTTC